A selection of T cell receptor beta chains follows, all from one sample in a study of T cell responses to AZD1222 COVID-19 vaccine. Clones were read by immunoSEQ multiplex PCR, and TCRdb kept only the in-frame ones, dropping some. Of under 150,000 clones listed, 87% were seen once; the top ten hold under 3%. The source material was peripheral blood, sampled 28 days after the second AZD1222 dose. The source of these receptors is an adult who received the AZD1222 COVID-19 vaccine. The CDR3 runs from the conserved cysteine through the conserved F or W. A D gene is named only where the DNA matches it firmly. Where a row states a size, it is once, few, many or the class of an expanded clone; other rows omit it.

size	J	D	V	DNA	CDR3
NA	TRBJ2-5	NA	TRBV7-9	TGTGCCAGCAGCTCAGTAGATGGGGAAGAGACCCAGTACTTC	CASSSVDGEETQYF
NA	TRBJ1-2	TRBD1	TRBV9	TGTGCCAGCAGCGTAGATCGCGGACAGGGGATCTATGGCTACACCTTC	CASSVDRGQGIYGYTF
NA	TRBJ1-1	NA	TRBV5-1	TGCGCCAGCAGCTTGGGAGCGGGTGTGAACACTGAAGCTTTCTTT	CASSLGAGVNTEAFF
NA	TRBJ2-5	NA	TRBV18	TGTGCCAGCTCCTCACCACAGGCAGAGACCCAGTACTTC	CASSSPQAETQYF
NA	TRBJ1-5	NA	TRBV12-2	TGTGCAAGTCGCTTAACCGGAGGCTCGGGGGAAAGCAATCAGCCCCAGCATTTT	CASRLTGGSGESNQPQHF
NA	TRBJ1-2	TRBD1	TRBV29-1	TGCAGCGACGGGACAGGGGGAGTGGGCTACACCTTC	CSDGTGGVGYTF
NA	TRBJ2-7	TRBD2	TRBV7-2	TGTGCCAGCAGCCCAGGGAGGGTGAACTACGAGCAGTACTTC	CASSPGRVNYEQYF
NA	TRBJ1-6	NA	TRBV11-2	TGTGCCAGCAGGCCTCCCGGGACAAGAAATTCACCCCTCCACTTT	CASRPPGTRNSPLHF
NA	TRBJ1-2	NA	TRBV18	TGTGCCAGCTCACCCCCCGGAAGCAGGGGCGGCTATGGCTACACCTTC	CASSPPGSRGGYGYTF
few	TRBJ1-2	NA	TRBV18	TGTGCCAGCTCACCACCGCAGGGGATACTGAACTATGGCTACACCTTC	CASSPPQGILNYGYTF
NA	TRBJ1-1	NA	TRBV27	TGTGCCAGCAGTTTATACGGGGACACTGAAGCTTTCTTT	CASSLYGDTEAFF
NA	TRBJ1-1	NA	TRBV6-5	TGTGCCAGCAGAGTTATCAGGGGGAACACTGAAGCTTTCTTT	CASRVIRGNTEAFF
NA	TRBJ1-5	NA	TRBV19	TGTGCCAGTAGCACCTCCCGGCAATCGACCCAGCATTTT	CASSTSRQSTQHF
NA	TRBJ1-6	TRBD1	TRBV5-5	TGTGCCAGCGCTCAGGGCGACAGGGTAGGCTCACCCCTCCACTTT	CASAQGDRVGSPLHF
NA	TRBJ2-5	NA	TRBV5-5	TGTGCCAGCAGCAACGGGGACTACCAAGAGACCCAGTACTTC	CASSNGDYQETQYF
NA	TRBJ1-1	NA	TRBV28	TGTGCCAGCAGTCCCCCCCGGACAGACCTGAACACTGAAGCTTTCTTT	CASSPPRTDLNTEAFF
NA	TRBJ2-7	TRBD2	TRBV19	TGTGCCAGTAGTATCGGGAGGTCCGGCTACGAGCAGTACTTC	CASSIGRSGYEQYF
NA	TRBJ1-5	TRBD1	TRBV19	TGTGCCAGTAGTCCTTGGACAGGGGGAGTTCAGCCCCAGCATTTT	CASSPWTGGVQPQHF
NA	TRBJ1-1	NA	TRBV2	TGTGCCAGCAGGGACCATCAGGCTGAAGCTTTCTTT	CASRDHQAEAFF
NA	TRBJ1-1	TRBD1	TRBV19	TGTGCCAGTAGTATAAGGGACAGCTCCGCTTTCTTT	CASSIRDSSAFF
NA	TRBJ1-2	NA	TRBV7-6	TGTGCCAGCAGTAAACCGGGGGGGTATGAAGGCTACACCTTC	CASSKPGGYEGYTF
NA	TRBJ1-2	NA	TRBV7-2	TGTGCCAGCAGCTTAGGTCGGCACTATGGCTACACCTTC	CASSLGRHYGYTF
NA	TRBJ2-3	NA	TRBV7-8	TGTGCCAGCAGCTTTGACCGCCCGGGGACAGATACGCAGTATTTT	CASSFDRPGTDTQYF
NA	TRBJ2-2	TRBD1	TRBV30	TGTGCCTGTAACAGGGGGCGCTTAACCGGGGAGCTGTTTTTT	CACNRGRLTGELFF
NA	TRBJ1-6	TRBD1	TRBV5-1	TGCGCCAGCAGCTCACACCCCGGGACAGCAGATTCACCCCTCCACTTT	CASSSHPGTADSPLHF
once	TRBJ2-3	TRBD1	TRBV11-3	TGTGCCAGCAGTCAAGGACAGGGCACAGATACGCAGTATTTT	CASSQGQGTDTQYF
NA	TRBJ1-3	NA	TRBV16	TGTGCCAGCAGCCTTCAGAGCTCTGGAAACACCATATATTTT	CASSLQSSGNTIYF
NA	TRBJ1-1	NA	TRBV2	TGTGCCCTCGGTGGGGGGACTGAAGCTTTCTTT	CALGGGTEAFF
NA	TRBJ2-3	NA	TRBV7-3	TGTGCCAGCAGCTCGACAGGTTTGATACCCACAGATACGCAGTATTTT	CASSSTGLIPTDTQYF
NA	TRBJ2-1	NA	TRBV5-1	TGCGCCAGCAGCTTGGATATCCCCACAAGGCGAATTACTGACAATGAGCAGTTCTTC	CASSLDIPTRRITDNEQFF
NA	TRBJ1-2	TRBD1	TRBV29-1	TGCAGCGTTGAAGCAATGGGACAGGGAACATATGGCTACACCTTC	CSVEAMGQGTYGYTF
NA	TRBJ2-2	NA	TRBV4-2	TGTGCCAGCAGCCAAGAAGGAGCAGGGTCCAACACCGGGGAGCTGTTTTTT	CASSQEGAGSNTGELFF
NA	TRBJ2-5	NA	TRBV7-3	TGTGCCAGCAGCTTTCGGGGGGAGACCCAGTACTTC	CASSFRGETQYF
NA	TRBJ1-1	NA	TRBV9	TGTGCCAGCAGCAAGGACGGGAACACTGAAGCTTTCTTT	CASSKDGNTEAFF
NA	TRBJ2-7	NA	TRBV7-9	TGTGCCAGCAGCTTCGGGACGGTTACCTACGAGCAGTACTTC	CASSFGTVTYEQYF